The rows below give T cell receptor beta chains drawn from one sample of a study of blood T cell repertoires in COVID-19. Assay used: immunoSEQ multiplex PCR; TCRdb lists only in-frame clones, some missing. Among roughly 38,000 clones listed, approximately 80% were seen once. The sample taken for sequencing was peripheral blood. The receptors were sampled from a man aged 45-65 years with active COVID-19. The CDR3 runs from the conserved cysteine through the conserved F or W. A D gene is named only where the DNA matches it firmly. Clone size, where shown, is once, few, many, or a class for clones that have expanded.

D gene: TRBD2
V gene: TRBV10-3
J gene: TRBJ2-3
clone size: .
CDR3 DNA: TGTGCCATCAGTGCTAGGGCTGAAGCGGGGGGTCGGGATACGCAGTATTTT
CDR3 protein: CAISARAEAGGRDTQYF

D gene: .
V gene: TRBV9
J gene: TRBJ1-5
clone size: few
CDR3 DNA: TGTGCCAGCAGCGCCACAGATAGCAATCAGCCCCAGCATTTT
CDR3 protein: CASSATDSNQPQHF

D gene: .
V gene: TRBV6-2/TRBV6-3
J gene: TRBJ2-7
clone size: .
CDR3 DNA: TGTGCCAGCAGTGCCTACTACGAGCAGTACTTC
CDR3 protein: CASSAYYEQYF

D gene: TRBD1
V gene: TRBV10-3
J gene: TRBJ1-6
clone size: .
CDR3 DNA: TGTGCCATCAGTGGGACCACACAGGGGACATATTCACCCCTCCACTTT
CDR3 protein: CAISGTTQGTYSPLHF

D gene: TRBD2
V gene: TRBV11-2
J gene: TRBJ2-7
clone size: .
CDR3 DNA: TGTGCCAGCAGCCTAACTCTAGCGGGGGGGAGTTACGAGCAGTACTTC
CDR3 protein: CASSLTLAGGSYEQYF

D gene: .
V gene: TRBV5-1
J gene: TRBJ2-7
clone size: .
CDR3 DNA: TGCGCCAGCAGCTTGATTCCCCAGTCCTACGAGCAGTACTTC
CDR3 protein: CASSLIPQSYEQYF

D gene: .
V gene: TRBV21-1
J gene: TRBJ2-1
clone size: few
CDR3 DNA: TGTGCCAGCAGCAAGAGGGAATGGACTAGCGACGGCAATGAGCAGTTCTTC
CDR3 protein: CASSKREWTSDGNEQFF

D gene: .
V gene: TRBV6-5
J gene: TRBJ2-7
clone size: .
CDR3 DNA: TGTGCCAGCAGTTCCCCTAGGGGTCCCGGCTACGAGCAGTACTTC
CDR3 protein: CASSSPRGPGYEQYF

D gene: .
V gene: TRBV3-1/TRBV3-2
J gene: TRBJ2-1
clone size: few
CDR3 DNA: TGTGCCAGCAGCCAAGTGGAGACAGCCCCCTACAATGAGCAGTTCTTC
CDR3 protein: CASSQVETAPYNEQFF

D gene: .
V gene: TRBV5-1
J gene: TRBJ2-1
clone size: .
CDR3 DNA: TGCGCCAGCGGGGCGGGGACTTCCCTCTATAAGCACAATGAGCAGTTCTTC
CDR3 protein: CASGAGTSLYKHNEQFF

D gene: .
V gene: TRBV10-3
J gene: TRBJ1-5
clone size: .
CDR3 DNA: TGTGCCACCTCGGGGTCAACGTCAAGCAATCAGCCCCAGCATTTT
CDR3 protein: CATSGSTSSNQPQHF